This TCR beta chain is from a study of cytomegalovirus exposure and HLA in healthy donors. The CDR3 has 10 amino acids. CDR1 DFQATT and CDR2 SNEGSKA come from the germline V gene (reference sequence). The V end was cut by 8 bases, the J end by 3 bases, with 5 bases between. To note about this clone: What it binds is not known.

This PCR relied on a set of 60 Vbeta primers and 13 Jbeta primers. Assay: immunoSEQ multiplex PCR; the TCRdb copy retains only in-frame clones and omits some. In the table there are over 100,000 clones, 81% of which are singletons. The study sampled nominally healthy donors, though unrecorded immune exposures were likely. Overall study findings and caveats: In all likelihood, a cluster of highly shared sequence variants was a sequencing artifact. In a later analysis, 16,951 TCR beta sequences were associated with HLA alleles at 0.05 false discovery rate. By a later analysis, the bulk of CMV-associated TCR beta chains appeared HLA-restricted.

The sequence came from a woman younger than 45 in good health and CMV-seronegative. This rearrangement joins TRBV20-1 to TRBJ2-1; no clear D. The sequenced sample was PBMCs. CDR3 in DNA: TGCAGTTTCTTCTACAATGAGCAGTTCTTC. Encoded protein: CSFFYNEQFF.